Below, one TCR beta chain is given with its context. This specimen comes from a study of monozygotic twins with inflammatory bowel disease. The germline V gene encodes CDR1 DFQATT and CDR2 SNEGSKA (reference sequence). This CDR3 spans 15 amino acids. TCRdb re-called the 5' RACE reads; one entry per CDR3 protein, DNA not given. The sample spans a few hundred thousand distinct CDR3 sequences; the ten largest clones claim roughly 5.3%. The sequence was obtained from a human donor with ulcerative colitis or Crohn's disease, or a healthy co-twin of an affected twin (not recorded which). The chain is built from TRBV20-1 and TRBJ1-6. The sequencing sample was made of blood. CDR3 residues: CSARDLLGANSPLHF.